A selection of T cell receptor beta chains follows, all from one sample in a study of siplizumab effects on memory and regulatory T cells. Generated by immunoSEQ multiplex PCR, the TCRdb table keeps only in-frame clones and is missing some. This table has 100,000 or so clones, approximately 94% appearing once. Sequencing used CD4+ T cells sorted from blood. Source of these receptors: a human donor in good health. CDR3s include the opening cysteine and the closing phenylalanine or tryptophan. D genes are given only for firm matches. Not all rows give a size; the values are once, few, many and, for expanded clones, a class.

V	J	length	size	D	CDR3	DNA
TRBV25-1	TRBJ1-2	14	few	TRBD1	CASSAHAGGLGYTF	TGTGCCAGCAGTGCCCACGCAGGGGGCCTTGGCTACACCTTC
TRBV6-5	TRBJ2-7	15	.	TRBD1	CASSSNRGLGYEQYF	TGTGCCAGCAGTTCCAACAGGGGGCTCGGCTACGAGCAGTACTTC
TRBV30	TRBJ2-5	13	once	.	CAWSSAGVQTQYF	TGTGCCTGGAGTAGCGCAGGGGTTCAGACCCAGTACTTC
TRBV9	TRBJ2-5	15	.	TRBD2	CASSVGWGGSETQYF	TGTGCCAGCAGCGTAGGCTGGGGGGGGTCGGAGACCCAGTACTTC
TRBV9	TRBJ2-3	17	.	TRBD2	CASSVGSSGSAGDTQYF	TGTGCCAGCAGCGTAGGGTCTAGCGGGAGTGCTGGAGATACGCAGTATTTT
TRBV6-1	TRBJ1-1	13	.	.	CASSEGLNTEAFF	TGTGCCAGCAGTGAAGGTTTGAACACTGAAGCTTTCTTT
TRBV4-1	TRBJ1-1	15	.	TRBD1	CASSHSTGGYTEAFF	TGCGCCAGCAGCCATTCGACAGGGGGCTACACTGAAGCTTTCTTT
TRBV14	TRBJ1-5	17	.	TRBD1	CASSQGGTGGSLQPQHF	TGTGCCAGCAGCCAAGGGGGGACAGGGGGCTCGTTACAGCCCCAGCATTTT
TRBV9	TRBJ1-2	14	.	TRBD1	CASSVGQANYGYTF	TGTGCCAGCAGCGTTGGACAGGCCAACTATGGCTACACCTTC
TRBV12-5	TRBJ2-7	22	once	TRBD2	CASGLVLGMWTSGNTYSYEQYF	TGTGCTAGTGGTTTGGTACTGGGGATGTGGACTAGCGGGAATACCTACTCCTACGAGCAGTACTTC
TRBV5-1	TRBJ2-7	15	few	.	CASSLSPGYSYEQYF	TGCGCCAGCAGCTTGAGCCCGGGATACTCCTACGAGCAGTACTTC
TRBV7-8	TRBJ1-6	15	.	TRBD1	CASSLDTAGGSPLHF	TGTGCCAGCAGCTTAGACACCGCAGGGGGTTCACCCCTCCACTTT
TRBV11-1	TRBJ2-7	14	.	.	CASSPGFPPYEQYF	TGTGCCAGCAGCCCGGGGTTTCCTCCCTACGAGCAGTACTTC
TRBV19	TRBJ2-2	15	.	.	CASSIVIQWTGELFF	TGTGCCAGTAGTATAGTTATACAGTGGACCGGGGAGCTGTTTTTT
TRBV29-1	TRBJ2-1	12	.	.	CSPDGLGNEQFF	TGCAGCCCAGACGGTTTGGGCAATGAGCAGTTCTTC
TRBV30	TRBJ2-6	17	.	.	CAWRDRDLVSGANVLTF	TGTGCCTGGAGAGATAGGGACCTAGTATCAGGGGCCAACGTCCTGACTTTC
TRBV9	TRBJ2-2	15	.	TRBD1	CASSLQGADHGELFF	TGTGCCAGCAGTCTCCAGGGGGCTGATCACGGGGAGCTGTTTTTT
TRBV13	TRBJ2-3	12	.	.	CASSLGTDTQYF	TGTGCCAGCAGCCTAGGTACAGATACGCAGTATTTT
TRBV7-7	TRBJ2-3	14	.	.	CASSPTAYTDTQYF	TGTGCTAGCAGCCCTACGGCCTACACAGATACGCAGTATTTT
TRBV9	TRBJ1-2	16	.	TRBD1	CASSAGDRGSGYGYTF	TGTGCCAGCAGCGCCGGGGACAGGGGTTCCGGCTATGGCTACACCTTC
TRBV30	TRBJ2-5	14	once	TRBD2	CAWSVAGGLGTQYF	TGTGCCTGGAGTGTAGCGGGGGGATTGGGGACCCAGTACTTC
TRBV7-9	TRBJ2-1	14	.	.	CASSLAQGNNEQFF	TGTGCCAGCAGCTTAGCCCAGGGGAACAATGAGCAGTTCTTC
TRBV10-3	TRBJ1-2	13	.	.	CAISVDPNYGYTF	TGTGCCATTAGTGTCGACCCTAATTATGGCTACACCTTC
TRBV7-2	TRBJ2-7	12	.	.	CASSLEAYEQYF	TGTGCCAGCAGCTTAGAAGCCTACGAGCAGTACTTC
TRBV7-3	TRBJ2-2	12	.	.	CASSLNTGELFF	TGTGCCAGCAGCTTGAACACCGGGGAGCTGTTTTTT
TRBV5-1	TRBJ1-2	15	.	TRBD1	CASSFTGEPNYGYTF	TGCGCCAGCAGCTTTACAGGGGAGCCAAACTATGGCTACACCTTC
TRBV27	TRBJ1-2	13	.	.	CATYSPSGSSYTF	TGTGCCACCTACTCCCCCAGTGGTTCGAGCTACACCTTC
TRBV7-9	TRBJ2-1	14	.	.	CASSLSISYNEQFF	TGTGCCAGCAGCTTATCAATCTCCTACAATGAGCAGTTCTTC
TRBV30	TRBJ1-4	13	.	.	CACQGSHNEKLFF	TGTGCCTGTCAGGGGTCACATAATGAAAAACTGTTTTTT
TRBV30	TRBJ1-1	16	once	.	CAWSAYRRKTNTEAFF	TGTGCCTGGAGTGCCTACCGACGGAAGACGAACACTGAAGCTTTCTTT
TRBV5-1	TRBJ2-5	12	.	.	CASSDPGETQYF	TGCGCCAGCAGCGACCCCGGAGAGACCCAGTACTTC
TRBV19	TRBJ1-1	18	.	TRBD1	CASSILGTGGTLNTEAFF	TGTGCCAGTAGTATTCTAGGGACAGGGGGGACTTTGAACACTGAAGCTTTCTTT
TRBV2	TRBJ1-2	16	.	.	CASSEAGLSAVYGYTF	TGTGCCAGCAGTGAAGCGGGGCTCTCGGCGGTCTATGGCTACACCTTC
TRBV7-3	TRBJ1-6	15	few	TRBD1	CASSHGTGHNSPLHF	TGTGCCAGCAGCCACGGGACAGGCCATAATTCACCCCTCCACTTT
TRBV2	TRBJ2-2	16	.	.	CASREDRLAGTGELFF	TGTGCCAGCAGAGAAGACCGACTTGCCGGCACCGGGGAGCTGTTTTTT
TRBV4-1	TRBJ2-7	15	.	TRBD1	CASSPRDRNRYEQYF	TGCGCCAGCAGCCCCCGGGACAGAAACCGATACGAGCAGTACTTC
TRBV7-9	TRBJ2-7	15	.	.	CASSIDGGPTYEQYF	TGTGCCAGCAGTATAGACGGGGGGCCCACCTACGAGCAGTACTTC
TRBV2	TRBJ2-7	15	few	TRBD1	CASSENRQGPYEQYF	TGTGCCAGCAGCGAAAACCGACAGGGCCCCTACGAGCAGTACTTC